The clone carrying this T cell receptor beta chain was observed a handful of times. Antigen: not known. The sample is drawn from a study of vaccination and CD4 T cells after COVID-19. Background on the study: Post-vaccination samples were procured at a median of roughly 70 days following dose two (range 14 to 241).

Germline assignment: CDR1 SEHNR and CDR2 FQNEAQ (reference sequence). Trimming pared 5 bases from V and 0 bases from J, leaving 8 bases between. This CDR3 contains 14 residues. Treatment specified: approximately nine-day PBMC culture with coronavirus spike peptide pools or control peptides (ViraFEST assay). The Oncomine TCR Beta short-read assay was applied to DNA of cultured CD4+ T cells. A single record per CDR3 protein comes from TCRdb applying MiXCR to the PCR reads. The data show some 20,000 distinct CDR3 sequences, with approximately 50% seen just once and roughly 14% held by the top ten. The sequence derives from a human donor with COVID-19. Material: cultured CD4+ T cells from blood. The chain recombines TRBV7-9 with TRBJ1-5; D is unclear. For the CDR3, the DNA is TGTGCCAGCAGCGAAGTTAATAGCAATCAGCCCCAGCATTTT. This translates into CASSEVNSNQPQHF.